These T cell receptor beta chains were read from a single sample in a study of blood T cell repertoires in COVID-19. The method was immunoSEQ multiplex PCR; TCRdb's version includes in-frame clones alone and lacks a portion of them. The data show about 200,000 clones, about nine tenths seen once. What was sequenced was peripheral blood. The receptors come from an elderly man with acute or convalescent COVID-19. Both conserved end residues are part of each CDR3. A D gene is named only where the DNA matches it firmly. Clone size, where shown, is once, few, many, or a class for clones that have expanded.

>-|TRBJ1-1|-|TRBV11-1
TGTGCCAGCAGCTTCAGTAAAGACACTGAAGCTTTCTTT
CASSFSKDTEAFF
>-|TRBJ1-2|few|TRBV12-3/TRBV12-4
TGTGCCAGCAGGAGTACAGGCTATGGCTACACCTTC
CASRSTGYGYTF
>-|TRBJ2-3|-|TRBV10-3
TGTGCCTCCACGCGCACCGACACAGATACGCAGTATTTT
CASTRTDTDTQYF
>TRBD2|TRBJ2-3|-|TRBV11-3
TGTGCCAGCAGCTTAGGACTAGCGGGAGGGGATACGCAGTATTTT
CASSLGLAGGDTQYF
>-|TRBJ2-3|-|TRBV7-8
TGTGCCAGCAGCCCATTCACAGATACGCAGTATTTT
CASSPFTDTQYF
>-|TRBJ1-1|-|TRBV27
TGTGCCAGCAGTTTATGGGCGAACACTGAAGCTTTCTTT
CASSLWANTEAFF
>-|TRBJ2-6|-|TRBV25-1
TGTGCCAGCAGTGCCACAGGGACTGGGGCCAACGTCCTGACTTTC
CASSATGTGANVLTF
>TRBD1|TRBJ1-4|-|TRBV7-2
TGTGCCAGCAGCTTAAGTTCGGGACAGACTAATGAAAAACTGTTTTTT
CASSLSSGQTNEKLFF
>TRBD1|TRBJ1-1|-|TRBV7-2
TGTGCCAGCAGCTTATGGGGACAGAGGAACACTGAAGCTTTCTTT
CASSLWGQRNTEAFF
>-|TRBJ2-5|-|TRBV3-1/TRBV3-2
TGTGCCAGCAGCCACGGGGGTTGGTCGAGAGAGACCCAGTACTTC
CASSHGGWSRETQYF
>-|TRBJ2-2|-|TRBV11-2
TGTGCCAGCAGCTTGAGGCCCTCCGGGGAGCTGTTTTTT
CASSLRPSGELFF
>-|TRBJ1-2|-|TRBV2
TGTATTAACAGGGATTTTAACTATGGCTACACCTTC
CINRDFNYGYTF
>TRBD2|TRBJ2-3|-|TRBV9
TGTGCCAGCAGTTCCCGACTAGCGCCAAGCACAGATACGCAGTATTTT
CASSSRLAPSTDTQYF
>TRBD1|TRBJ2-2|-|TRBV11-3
TGTGCCAGCAGCCCGGGACAGGGGGCCGCAGGGGAGCTGTTTTTT
CASSPGQGAAGELFF
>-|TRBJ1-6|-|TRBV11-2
TGTGCCAGCAGCTTAGCTCCGGGAAGGAATAATTCACCCCTCCACTTT
CASSLAPGRNNSPLHF
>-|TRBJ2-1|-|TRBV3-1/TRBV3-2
TGTGCCAGCAGCCAAGATACCTGGGGCGTGGTCTTC
CASSQDTWGVVF
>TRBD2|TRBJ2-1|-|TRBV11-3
TGTGCCAGCAGCCCCTCTGCGGGAGGTTTGTACAATGAGCAGTTCTTC
CASSPSAGGLYNEQFF
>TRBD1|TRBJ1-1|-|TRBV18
TGTGCCAGCTCACTAAGACAGGGGGGAAACACTGAAGCTTTCTTT
CASSLRQGGNTEAFF
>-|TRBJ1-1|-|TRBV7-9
TGTGCCAGCAGCTTAAGCGTGAACACTGAAGCTTTCTTT
CASSLSVNTEAFF
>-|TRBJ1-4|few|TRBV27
TGTGCCAGCAGTTTAGGAGGGGTTCGGGAAAAACTGTTTTTT
CASSLGGVREKLFF
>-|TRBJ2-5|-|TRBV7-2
TGTGCCAGCAGGGAAGCGGTGCAAGAGACCCAGTACTTC
CASREAVQETQYF
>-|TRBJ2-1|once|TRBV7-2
TGTGCCAGCAGCTTAGGCGGGAACTATTACAATGAGCAGTTCTTC
CASSLGGNYYNEQFF
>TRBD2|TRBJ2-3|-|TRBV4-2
TGTGCCAGCAGCCCAGGACTAGCGGGAGACGGGTTGGACACAGATACGCAGTATTTT
CASSPGLAGDGLDTDTQYF
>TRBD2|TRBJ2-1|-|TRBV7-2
TGTGCCAGCAGCTTAGTAGCGGGAGGGTTCGATGAGCAGTTCTTC
CASSLVAGGFDEQFF
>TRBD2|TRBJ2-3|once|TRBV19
TGTGCCAGTACCCCGTCAGGCATAGCGGGAGGAAGCACAGATACGCAGTATTTT
CASTPSGIAGGSTDTQYF
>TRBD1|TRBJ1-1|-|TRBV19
TGTGCCAGTAGTAGAGGGACAGTGAACACTGAAGCTTTCTTT
CASSRGTVNTEAFF
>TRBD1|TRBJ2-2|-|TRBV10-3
TGTGCCATCAGGAACCTGGACAGGGGAAAGACCGGGGAGCTGTTTTTT
CAIRNLDRGKTGELFF
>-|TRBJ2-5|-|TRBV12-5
TGTGCTAGTGGCCGACAGCCCCAAGAGACCCAGTACTTC
CASGRQPQETQYF
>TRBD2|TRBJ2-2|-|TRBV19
TGTGCCGCTGGGGGGGAGACGAACACCGGGGAGCTGTTTTTT
CAAGGETNTGELFF
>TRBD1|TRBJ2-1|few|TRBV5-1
TGCGCCAGCAGCCCGGACAGGAGACTACGCTACAATGAGCAGTTCTTC
CASSPDRRLRYNEQFF
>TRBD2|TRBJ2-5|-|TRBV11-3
TGTGCCAGCAGCTTCCAGGGCGTAGCGGGGGAGACCCAGTACTTC
CASSFQGVAGETQYF
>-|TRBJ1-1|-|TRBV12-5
TGTGCTAGTGGCCCTGGGGGGGTGAACACTGAAGCTTTCTTT
CASGPGGVNTEAFF
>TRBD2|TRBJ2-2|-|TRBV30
TGTGCCTGGAGCCCTGGGACTAGCGGGCCTTCCACCGGGGAGCTGTTTTTT
CAWSPGTSGPSTGELFF
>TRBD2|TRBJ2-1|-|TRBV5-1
TGCGCCAGCAGCTTAGGCGGGAGGGACGAGCAGTTCTTC
CASSLGGRDEQFF
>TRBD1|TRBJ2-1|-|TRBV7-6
TGTGCCAGCAGCCTCGGGACAGTCAACAATGAGCAGTTCTTC
CASSLGTVNNEQFF
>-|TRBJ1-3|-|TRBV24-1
TGTGCCACCAGTGACGGGGGACTCACCCCGGCCATATATTTT
CATSDGGLTPAIYF
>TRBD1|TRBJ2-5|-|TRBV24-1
TGTGCCACCAGTGAACCCGGGACAGGGTCAGAGACCCAGTACTTC
CATSEPGTGSETQYF
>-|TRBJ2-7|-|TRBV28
TGTGCCAGCACTTCAGACACAGCCTACGAGCAGTACTTC
CASTSDTAYEQYF
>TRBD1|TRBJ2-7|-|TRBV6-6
TGTGCCAGCGCAGGGGGCCGCAGTAAGTCCTCCTACGAGCAGTACTTC
CASAGGRSKSSYEQYF
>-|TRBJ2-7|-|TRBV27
TGTGCCAGCAGTCACCCGGGAAGCTACGAGCAGTACTTC
CASSHPGSYEQYF
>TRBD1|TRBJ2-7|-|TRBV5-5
TGTGCCAGCAGCCAGGGACAGGGGAGGTACGAGCAGTACTTC
CASSQGQGRYEQYF
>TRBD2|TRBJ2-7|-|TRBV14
TGTGGTACCACTGGCCGGGGGGTGATTTGCTACGAGCAGTACTTC
CGTTGRGVICYEQYF
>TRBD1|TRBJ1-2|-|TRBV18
TGTGCCAGCTCACCACCGGGACGACAGGGGCTCCTGAATGGCTACACCTTC
CASSPPGRQGLLNGYTF
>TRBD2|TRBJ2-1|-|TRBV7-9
TGTGCCAGCAGCCCTAGCCCCTCTAGCGGGAGTTGGGAGCAGTTCTTC
CASSPSPSSGSWEQFF
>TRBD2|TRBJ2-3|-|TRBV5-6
TGTGCCAGCAGCTTGGCTAGCGGGAGGACAGATACGCAGTATTTT
CASSLASGRTDTQYF
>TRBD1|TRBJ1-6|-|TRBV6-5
TGTGCCAGCAGCGGGGGGGACAGGGTAAATTCACCCCTCCACTTT
CASSGGDRVNSPLHF
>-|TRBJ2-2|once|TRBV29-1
TGCAGCGTTGGTTGGGCGGGGAGGACCGGGGAGCTGTTTTTT
CSVGWAGRTGELFF
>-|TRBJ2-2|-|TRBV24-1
TGTGCCACCAGTGGATCAGTCATCGCGAACACCGGGGAGCTGTTTTTT
CATSGSVIANTGELFF
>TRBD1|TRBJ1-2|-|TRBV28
TGTGCCAGCAGAACTGGACAGGGAAACTATGGCTACACCTTC
CASRTGQGNYGYTF
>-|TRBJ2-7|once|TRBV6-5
TGTGCCAGCAGTCGCGGAGGGTACGAGCAGTACTTC
CASSRGGYEQYF
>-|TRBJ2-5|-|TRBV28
TGTGCCAGCAGTCTAGGGACTCCGGGGACCCAGTACTTC
CASSLGTPGTQYF
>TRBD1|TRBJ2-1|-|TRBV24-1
TGTGCCACCAGTGATAGAGGGGGACAGGTAGCCTACAATGAGCAGTTCTTC
CATSDRGGQVAYNEQFF
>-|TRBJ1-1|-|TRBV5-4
TGTGCCAGCAGCTTGGAAGGGGGGAACACTGAAGCTTTCTTT
CASSLEGGNTEAFF
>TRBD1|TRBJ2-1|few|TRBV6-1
TGTGCCACCTTACCGGACAGGGACTACAATGAGCAGTTCTTC
CATLPDRDYNEQFF
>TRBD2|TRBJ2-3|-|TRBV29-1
TGCAGCGTTGTCCACGGACTAGCGGGAGGTAGCACAGATACGCAGTATTTT
CSVVHGLAGGSTDTQYF
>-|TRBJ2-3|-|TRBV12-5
TGTGCTAGTGGTTTGGCCCAGGGTGCCACAGATACGCAGTATTTT
CASGLAQGATDTQYF
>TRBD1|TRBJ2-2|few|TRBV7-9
TGTGCCAGCAGGCCCGGGACAGGGGGCGAGTACACCGGGGAGCTGTTTTTT
CASRPGTGGEYTGELFF
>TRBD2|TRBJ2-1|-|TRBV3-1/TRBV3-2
TGTGCCAGCAGCCCACCCGCGGGAGGGCCGCACAATGAGCAGTTCTTC
CASSPPAGGPHNEQFF
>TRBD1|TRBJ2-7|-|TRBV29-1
TGCAGCGTTGCACAGGGGGGCGCCGAGCAGTACTTC
CSVAQGGAEQYF
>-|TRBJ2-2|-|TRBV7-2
TGTGCCAGCAGCTTAGGGACGGGGTTTGCCGGGGAGCTGTTTTTT
CASSLGTGFAGELFF